Presented here are 30 T cell receptor beta chains from one specimen sequenced in a study of blood T cell repertoires in COVID-19. Repertoires were generated with immunoSEQ multiplex PCR, while TCRdb's copy carries only in-frame clones and drops some. Here the sample spans over 400,000 clones, about 85% being singletons. The material sequenced was PBMCs or T cells enriched from blood (not recorded which). The receptors here all came from a woman aged 55-75 years who had recovered from COVID-19.

The chain is built from TRBV7-9 and TRBJ2-1; TRBD2 aligns across 7 bases. This CDR3 has 14 amino acids. V dropped 6 bases and J dropped 7; count of bases not matched to a gene: 9. The germline V gene has CDR1 SEHNR and CDR2 FQNEAQ (reference sequence). The CDR3 reads CASRAGTTWNEQFF. The CDR3 DNA is TGTGCCAGCAGAGCGGGGACCACATGGAATGAGCAGTTCTTC.

This chain links TRBV5-1 with TRBJ2-1; perhaps TRBD2 as D (5 bases). From germline, CDR1 is SGHRS and CDR2 YFSETQ. CDR3 length: 12 amino acids. V lost 4 bases and J 6 bases, leaving 8 bases between the germline ends. The CDR3 DNA sequence: TGCGCCAGCAGCACTCGGGGCAATGAGCAGTTCTTC. Translation: CASSTRGNEQFF.

The rearrangement uses TRBV5-6 and TRBJ1-4; D might be TRBD1 (5 bases). The ends were cut back, 1 base at V and 4 bases at J, with 17 bases in the middle. The CDR3 length is 17 residues. Germline values: CDR1 SGHDT, CDR2 YYEEEE. The CDR3 coding sequence is TGTGCCAGCAGCTTGACGGTCAGGGCAGATGTTAATGAAAAACTGTTTTTT. The encoded protein is CASSLTVRADVNEKLFF.

J is TRBJ2-1 and V is TRBV24-1; a possible D gene is TRBD1 (6 bases). The germline gives CDR1 KGHDR, CDR2 SFDVKD. Trimming removed 4 bases at V and 8 bases at J, with 14 bases between. This CDR3 spans 14 amino acids. CDR3 nucleotides: TGTGCCACCAGTGACGGTTCCAGGGGACATGAGCAGTTCTTC. This encodes CATSDGSRGHEQFF.

This chain connects TRBV2 to TRBJ2-5, with TRBD1 identical over 7 bases. In germline, CDR1 is SNHLY, CDR2 FYNNEI. V lost 3 bases and J lost 2; bases outside the gene matches: 6. The CDR3 contains 15 residues. CDR3 nucleotides: TGTGCCAGCAGTGACGGGACAGTAAGACAAGAGACCCAGTACTTC. It specifies CASSDGTVRQETQYF. Full variable domain (missing parts from reference TRBV2 and TRBJ2-5): EPEVTQTPSHQVTQMGQEVILRCVPISNHLYFYWYRQILGQKVEFLVSFYNNEISEKSEIFDDQFSVERPDGSNFTLKIRSTKLEDSAMYFCASSDGTVRQETQYFGPGTRLLVL.

This clone turned up a few times. This chain joins TRBV29-1 and TRBJ1-1; 7 nucleotides line up with TRBD1. This CDR3 contains 15 residues. V lost 3 bases, J lost 6 bases, and 13 bases stayed unmatched. Germline loops: CDR1 SQVTM, CDR2 ANQGSEA. CDR3 DNA: TGCAGCGTTGAGGGGGACAGACCTATCTTCCCTGAAGCTTTCTTT. Its translation is CSVEGDRPIFPEAFF.

This clone was detected only once. The gene calls are TRBV19 and TRBJ2-2, with 9 bases identical to TRBD2. V lost 3 bases to trimming and J lost 7 bases; unmatched junction nucleotides: 9. The CDR3 spans 16 residues. Germline V gene data show CDR1 as LNHDA and CDR2 as SQIVND (reference sequence). For the CDR3, the DNA is TGTGCCAGTAGTATGGTGGCGGGGGGGTCCGGCGGGGAGCTGTTTTTT. Residues: CASSMVAGGSGGELFF.

The chain joins TRBV5-5 to TRBJ2-1, with 10 bases that match TRBD2. V lost 4 bases to trimming and J lost 9 bases; unmatched junction nucleotides: 10. This CDR3 contains 15 residues. Germline loops: CDR1 SGHKS, CDR2 YYEKEE (reference sequence). CDR3: CASSPASGGATEQFF. The DNA for the CDR3 is TGTGCCAGCAGCCCGGCTAGCGGGGGTGCAACTGAGCAGTTCTTC. The whole variable domain, remainder taken from reference TRBV5-5 and TRBJ2-1, is DAGVTQSPTHLIKTRGQQVTLRCSPISGHKSVSWYQQVLGQGPQFIFQYYEKEERGRGNFPDRFSARQFPNYSSELNVNALLLGDSALYLCASSPASGGATEQFFGPGTRLTVL.

This sequence joins TRBV6-2 or TRBV6-3 and TRBJ1-1, with D unresolved. CDR1 MNHEY and CDR2 SVGEGT come from the germline V gene. V lost 0 bases and J 4 bases, leaving 12 bases between the germline ends. The CDR3 has 15 amino acids. The CDR3 nucleotides read TGTGCCAGCAGTTACTCGAAGACGGGAGGCACTGAAGCTTTCTTT. This translates into CASSYSKTGGTEAFF.

The chain has TRBV5-1 and TRBJ2-5; 9 nucleotides agree with TRBD1. This CDR3 has 15 amino acids. The V gene's germline CDR1 is SGHRS and CDR2 YFSETQ. Trimming took 4 bases from V and 5 from J; bases not matched to a gene: 9. Here the CDR3 DNA reads TGCGCCAGCAGCCTCCCGGGACAGGGAGGGGAGACCCAGTACTTC. Translated: CASSLPGQGGETQYF.

The chain couples TRBV3-1 (or the pseudogene TRBV3-2) to TRBJ1-5, with D unclear. CDR3 length: 14 amino acids. Trimming pared 4 bases from V and 2 bases from J, leaving 9 bases between. From germline, CDR1 is LGHDT and CDR2 YNNKEL (reference sequence). The CDR3 sequence is CASSPGEGNQPQHF. The CDR3 DNA is TGTGCCAGCAGCCCCGGGGAGGGCAATCAGCCCCAGCATTTT.

The chain joins TRBV6-5 to TRBJ2-3, with TRBD1 as a possible D gene (7 bases). Trimming took 9 bases from V and 1 from J, leaving 17 bases between them. Germline loops: CDR1 MNHEY, CDR2 SVGAGI. This CDR3 spans 15 amino acids. This chain's CDR3 is CASRSGGLGTDTQYF. The CDR3, as DNA: TGTGCCAGTCGGTCAGGGGGGCTGGGCACAGATACGCAGTATTTT.

This clone was seen just once. This chain joins TRBV5-1 and TRBJ2-7; 8 bases fit TRBD1. This CDR3 has 14 amino acids. Germline lookup yields CDR1 SGHRS and CDR2 YFSETQ. The V gene end was trimmed by 1 base and the J gene end by 5 bases; junction bases not matched to a gene: 5. In DNA form, the CDR3 reads TGCGCCAGCAGCTTGTCGACAGGGGAAGACGAGCAGTACTTC. Translated, it gives CASSLSTGEDEQYF.

The chain recombines TRBV7-9 with TRBJ1-6; 8 positions match TRBD1. Germline CDR1 is SEHNR and CDR2 is FQNEAQ (reference sequence). CDR3 length: 15 residues. With V trimmed by 5 bases and J by 6 bases, 6 bases remained unmatched. CDR3 DNA sequence: TGTGCCAGCAGCGACGGACAGGGCTTTAATTCACCCCTCCACTTT. It translates to CASSDGQGFNSPLHF. The full variable domain, completed using reference TRBV7-9 and TRBJ1-6, is DTGVSQNPRHKITKRGQNVTFRCDPISEHNRLYWYRQTLGQGPEFLTYFQNEAQLEKSRLLSDRFSAERPKGSFSTLEIQRTEQGDSAMYLCASSDGQGFNSPLHFGNGTRLTVT.

The chain joins TRBV2 to TRBJ2-2; D perhaps matches TRBD2 (6 bases). CDR1 and CDR2 (germline): SNHLY, FYNNEI. This CDR3 comprises 15 residues. Trimming stripped 8 bases from V and 4 bases from J, with 17 bases between. The CDR3 DNA is TGTGCCAGCGGGTTTTTCGGGGGACCCACCGGGGAGCTGTTTTTT. It yields the protein CASGFFGGPTGELFF.

The CDR3 DNA follows: TGTGCCAGCAGCGGCAGCGGGGGGGAGACCCAGTACTTC. It yields the protein CASSGSGGETQYF. The rearrangement links TRBV6-5 to TRBJ2-5; 9 bases match TRBD2. V dropped 6 bases and J dropped 5; count of bases not matched to a gene: 4. The CDR3 has 13 residues. Germline assignment: CDR1 MNHEY and CDR2 SVGAGI.

This sequence joins TRBV11-2 and TRBJ2-2, with TRBD2 identical over 9 bases. This CDR3 comprises 14 residues. Germline V gene lookup returns CDR1 SGHAT and CDR2 FQNNGV. The trim removed 5 bases at V and 7 bases at J, leaving 5 bases unmatched. In DNA form, the CDR3 reads TGTGCCAGCAGCGCGGGACTAGCAATCGGGGAGCTGTTTTTT. Translation: CASSAGLAIGELFF.

This chain connects TRBV28 to TRBJ2-7, with TRBD2 identical over 8 bases. CDR1 and CDR2 (germline): MDHEN, SYDVKM. This CDR3 has 14 amino acids. The junction had 7 bases not matched to a gene; V was cut back by 2 bases and J by 7 bases. Here the CDR3 DNA reads TGTGCCAGCAGTTTAGCGGGGGGCCGAGGGGAGCAGTACGTC. This encodes CASSLAGGRGEQYV.

The chain uses TRBV5-1 and TRBJ1-2; 10 positions match TRBD1. CDR1 and CDR2 from the germline V gene are SGHRS and YFSETQ. V trimming: 4 bases; J trimming: 4 bases; junction bases outside the gene matches: 7. The CDR3 is 15 residues long. In DNA form, the CDR3 reads TGCGCCAGCAGCCAACTGGGACAGGGGTCCTATGGCTACACCTTC. This encodes CASSQLGQGSYGYTF. The variable domain in full, completed from reference TRBV5-1 and TRBJ1-2, reads KAGVTQTPRYLIKTRGQQVTLSCSPISGHRSVSWYQQTPGQGLQFLFEYFSETQRNKGNFPGRFSGRQFSNSRSEMNVSTLELGDSALYLCASSQLGQGSYGYTFGSGTRLTVV.

The V gene is TRBV2, the J gene TRBJ2-6, with D possibly matching TRBD2 (5 bases). The CDR3 has 16 residues. V lost 4 bases, J lost 0 bases, and 10 bases lay in between. Germline values: CDR1 SNHLY, CDR2 FYNNEI. The CDR3 spells CASSGPGGSGANVLTF. The CDR3 DNA is TGTGCCAGCAGTGGGCCCGGAGGCTCTGGGGCCAACGTCCTGACTTTC.

This chain connects TRBV19 to TRBJ1-3, with 7 bases lining up with TRBD1. After removal of 4 bases from V and 2 bases from J, the junction contained 11 bases not matched to a gene. This CDR3 contains 17 residues. The germline CDR1 and CDR2 sequences are LNHDA and SQIVND (reference sequence). The CDR3 nucleotides are TGTGCCAGTAGTAAGGTCGTCGGACAGGCGGCTGGAAACACCATATATTTT. It codes for CASSKVVGQAAGNTIYF.

The chain has TRBV6-5 and TRBJ2-3; 8 nucleotides agree with TRBD2. With 2 bases clipped from V and 4 bases from J, the junction kept 8 bases outside the gene matches. The CDR3 has 16 amino acids. In germline, CDR1 is MNHEY, CDR2 SVGAGI. As DNA, the CDR3 is TGTGCCAGCAGTTACCCGAGGGCGGGGGGCCCAGATACGCAGTATTTT. This gives the protein CASSYPRAGGPDTQYF.

The V and J genes are TRBV5-1 and TRBJ2-2; D is perhaps TRBD1 (5 bases). The CDR3 covers 15 residues. Germline lookup yields CDR1 SGHRS and CDR2 YFSETQ. The germline V and J ends were trimmed by 0 bases and 4 bases, with 10 bases remaining between them. This CDR3 is CASSLEGRVTGELFF. CDR3 bases: TGCGCCAGCAGCTTGGAGGGGCGAGTCACCGGGGAGCTGTTTTTT.

There are a few counts of this clone. This chain joins TRBV2 and TRBJ1-5; TRBD1 matches 7 bases. V lost 3 bases and J lost 5; bases outside the gene matches: 7. Germline CDR1 and CDR2: SNHLY and FYNNEI. The CDR3 is made up of 15 amino acids. The CDR3 region is CASSDRFDRDQPQHF. The DNA for the CDR3 is TGTGCCAGCAGTGACAGGTTCGACAGGGATCAGCCCCAGCATTTT.

The table lists this clone with a count of one. The V and J genes are TRBV2 and TRBJ1-2; possibly TRBD1 for D (6 bases). This CDR3 is built from 12 residues. The V gene lost 2 bases and the J gene lost 6 bases, with 7 bases spanning the gap. CDR1 is SNHLY and CDR2 is FYNNEI in the germline V gene. CDR3 loop: CASSERTDGYTF. CDR3 nucleotide sequence: TGTGCCAGCAGTGAAAGGACAGATGGCTACACCTTC.

To note about this clone: One junction end disagrees with the germline gene, perhaps due to a read error. The gene calls are TRBV2 and TRBJ1-1, with 9 bases that match TRBD1. Germline CDR1 and CDR2: SNHLY and FYNNEI. The CDR3 extends over 15 amino acids. CDR3 amino acids: CASSGTGGLKTEAFF. In DNA, the CDR3 is TGTGCCAGCAGTGGAACAGGGGGCCTGAAGACTGAAGCTTTCTTT.

The rearrangement joins TRBV21-1 to TRBJ2-1; the DNA was not compared with TRBD2, the D call given in the table. TRBV21-1 is tagged as a pseudogene. The CDR3 extends over 17 amino acids. CDR3 in DNA: TGTGCCAGCAGCAAAGAGTTGGGTGGCGGGGGGGCCCCCTCCCCGTTCTTC. Translation: CASSKELGGGGAPSPFF.

The V call is TRBV6-1, the J call TRBJ2-4; 7 nucleotides agree with TRBD1. The CDR3 has 13 amino acids. V trimming: 3 bases; J trimming: 6 bases; junction bases outside the gene matches: 2. Germline CDR1 reads MNHNS; CDR2 reads SASEGT. The CDR3 region is CASSDSGGNIQYF. For the CDR3, the DNA is TGTGCCAGCAGTGATTCAGGGGGAAACATTCAGTACTTC.

This clone was found once. The V and J genes are TRBV19 and TRBJ1-6; D is perhaps TRBD1 (5 bases). Germline values: CDR1 LNHDA, CDR2 SQIVND (reference sequence). The CDR3 extends over 15 amino acids. V was clipped by 1 base and J by 7 bases, with 11 bases between them. The CDR3 reads CASSIGTQANSPLHF. CDR3 DNA sequence: TGTGCCAGTAGTATAGGAACACAGGCGAATTCACCCCTCCACTTT.

V is TRBV6-1 and J is TRBJ1-2; D is possibly TRBD1 (6 bases). Trimming removed 3 bases from V and 0 bases from J, with 11 bases in between. The CDR3 loop spans 15 amino acids. The germline gives CDR1 MNHNS, CDR2 SASEGT. The CDR3 sequence: CASSDPRGPNYGYTF. CDR3 DNA sequence: TGTGCCAGCAGTGACCCCAGGGGTCCTAACTATGGCTACACCTTC.